The 20 T cell receptor beta chains below all came from one sample that was sequenced in a study of post-analysis software for immune sequencing data. What these receptors recognize is not known. Overall study findings and caveats: With TRBV5-6, TRBV5-1 and TRBV20-1 included, five TRBV segments were more frequent in patients than in controls.

Carried by the TCR beta cDNA libraries were unique molecular identifiers. Using its own MiXCR run on the PCR reads, TCRdb lists one record per CDR3 protein. The sample holds some 690,000 distinct CDR3 sequences, 30% seen once. Material: blood. The receptors stem from a girl between 10 and 17 years old with multiple sclerosis.

The chain uses TRBV28 and TRBJ2-7; 14 bases map to TRBD2. V lost 6 bases and J lost 4; bases outside the gene matches: 2. The germline gives CDR1 MDHEN, CDR2 SYDVKM. This CDR3 comprises 14 residues. CDR3 DNA: TGTGCCAGCAGGACTAGCGGGAGGGGATACGAGCAGTACTTC. Protein product: CASRTSGRGYEQYF.

The sample holds a few counts of this clonotype. The V gene is TRBV6-2 or TRBV6-3, the J gene TRBJ2-5; a weak D match, TRBD2 (5 bases). Per the germline V gene, CDR1 is MNHEY and CDR2 is SVGEGT. V was pared by 5 bases and J by 2 bases, with 12 bases between. CDR3 length equals 14 residues. The CDR3 nucleotides are TGTGCCAGCAGTCCCATTGGCGGGCAAGAGACCCAGTACTTC. Amino acid sequence: CASSPIGGQETQYF.

The chain is built from TRBV5-1 and TRBJ1-2, with a tentative D call TRBD1 (5 bases). The CDR3 extends over 13 amino acids. Germline V gene lookup returns CDR1 SGHRS and CDR2 YFSETQ. V lost 4 bases to trimming and J lost 4 bases, with 11 bases between them. CDR3 protein: CASSARQSYGYTF. The CDR3 region has the DNA TGCGCCAGCAGCGCTCGACAGAGCTATGGCTACACCTTC.

The chain employs TRBV15 and TRBJ2-1; D remains ambiguous. With 1 base removed from V and 0 bases from J, the gap between germline ends came to 10 bases. The CDR3 has 16 amino acids. Germline assignment: CDR1 LNHNV and CDR2 YYDKDF (reference sequence). CDR3 region: CATSRVRDISYNEQFF. CDR3 nucleotide sequence: TGTGCCACCAGCAGAGTAAGGGATATCTCCTACAATGAGCAGTTCTTC.

In the case of this clonotype: The junction differs from germline at one of its ends, possibly a read error. The chain is built from TRBV12-3 or TRBV12-4 and TRBJ2-1; D might be TRBD1 or TRBD2, each matching 6 bases. The CDR3 has 14 amino acids. CDR3 nucleotide sequence: TGTGCCAGCAGCCCTGATCGGGGGCGGAATGCGCAGTTCTTC. Translating it yields CASSPDRGRNAQFF.

This clonotype was recorded a few times. The chain is built from TRBV29-1 and TRBJ2-5; TRBD1 matches at 7 bases. The germline V gene has CDR1 SQVTM and CDR2 ANQGSEA. With V trimmed by 4 bases and J by 4 bases, 6 bases remained unmatched. The CDR3 has 13 residues. CDR3 sequence (DNA): TGCAGCGTTGCTAGCCGGGACAGAGAGACCCAGTACTTC. Protein product: CSVASRDRETQYF.

This clonotype was counted only a few times. V and J are TRBV29-1 and TRBJ1-1; 8 bases agree with TRBD1. Germline CDR1 SQVTM, CDR2 ANQGSEA. CDR3 length equals 12 residues. V dropped 7 bases and J dropped 1; count of bases not matched to a gene: 2. CDR3 bases: TGCAGCGCCGGACAGGGGAACACTGAAGCTTTCTTT. This encodes CSAGQGNTEAFF.

This clonotype occurred a few times. The chain employs TRBV18 and TRBJ2-7; D possibly matches TRBD1 or TRBD2 (5 bases each). Per germline, CDR1 KGHSH and CDR2 LQKENI. The CDR3 totals 15 residues. The V end was cut by 3 bases, the J end by 2 bases, with 14 bases between. The CDR3 bases are TGTGCCAGCTCACCCTCGTCGGGGCAGCCCTACGAGCAGTACTTC. Its protein is CASSPSSGQPYEQYF.

This clonotype was counted at least ten times. This chain links TRBV4-3 with TRBJ1-2, with TRBD1 as a possible D gene (5 bases). Per germline, CDR1 LGHNA and CDR2 YSLEER. Deletions cut 6 bases from V and 3 bases from J, with 17 bases between. The CDR3 runs 15 residues. In DNA form, the CDR3 reads TGCGCCAGCAGTCTTCGATTCGGGGGAGACTATGGCTACACCTTC. It codes for CASSLRFGGDYGYTF.

This clonotype was seen a few times. The V and J genes are TRBV5-1 and TRBJ2-1; TRBD1 might be the D (6 bases). The CDR3 is made up of 13 amino acids. V lost 3 bases and J 10 bases, leaving 14 bases between the germline ends. CDR1 and CDR2 (germline): SGHRS, YFSETQ. CDR3 DNA: TGCGCCAGCAGCTCAGGACAGAGTATAGAGCAGTTCTTC. It yields the protein CASSSGQSIEQFF.

In its sample, this clonotype was seen a few times. V is TRBV12-3 or TRBV12-4 and J is TRBJ1-4; D gene unclear. This CDR3 spans 15 amino acids. Between the trimmed V and J ends, which lost 2 bases and 8 bases, there was a span of 15 bases. CDR3: CASSLNLGVNEKLFF. The CDR3 region has the DNA TGTGCCAGCAGTTTAAATCTGGGAGTGAACGAAAAACTGTTTTTT.

The V gene is TRBV12-5, the J gene TRBJ2-5; D is tentatively TRBD1 or TRBD2 (5 bases each). This CDR3 contains 13 residues. V lost 0 bases and J 11 bases, leaving 13 bases between the germline ends. CDR1 is LGHNT, CDR2 FRNRAP, per germline. In DNA form, the CDR3 reads TGTGCTAGTGGTTTGGTCGGGGCCGGTGAGCAGTACTTC. Its translation is CASGLVGAGEQYF. The complete variable domain, with remaining parts taken from reference TRBV12-5 and TRBJ2-5, reads DARVTQTPRHKVTEMGQEVTMRCQPILGHNTVFWYRQTMMQGLELLAYFRNRAPLDDSGMPKDRFSAEMPDATLATLKIQPSEPRDSAVYFCASGLVGAGEQYFGPGTRLLVL.

The CDR3 protein is CASSIPHQPQHF. DNA for the CDR3: TGTGCCAGCTCGATACCGCATCAGCCCCAGCATTTT. The chain has TRBV28 and TRBJ1-5; D unresolved. Germline assignment: CDR1 MDHEN and CDR2 SYDVKM. V was cut by 8 bases and J by 5 bases, with 10 bases left in between. The CDR3 contains 12 residues.

CDR3 DNA: TGTGCCAGCAGTTCCCCACTAGAGATTAACAATGAGCAGTTCTTC. Its protein product is CASSSPLEINNEQFF. This rearrangement joins TRBV27 to TRBJ2-1; TRBD2 is a possible D gene (5 bases). V shed 4 bases and J shed 5 bases, with 15 bases lying between them. Per germline, CDR1 MNHEY and CDR2 SMNVEV (reference sequence). This CDR3 has 15 residues.

This clonotype occurred a few times. The chain joins TRBV5-6 to TRBJ2-1; D is unclear. Per germline, CDR1 SGHDT and CDR2 YYEEEE. The V end lost 2 bases, the J end lost 7 bases, and 7 bases lay between the germline ends. The CDR3 spans 12 residues. CDR3 bases: TGTGCCAGCAGCTTACCAGCGAATGAGCAGTTCTTC. This translates into CASSLPANEQFF. The full variable domain, in which reference TRBV5-6 and TRBJ2-1 provide the parts outside the CDR3, is DAGVTQSPTHLIKTRGQQVTLRCSPKSGHDTVSWYQQALGQGPQFIFQYYEEEERQRGNFPDRFSGHQFPNYSSELNVNALLLGDSALYLCASSLPANEQFFGPGTRLTVL.

This clonotype was seen at least ten times. The genes are TRBV15 and TRBJ2-7, with D maybe TRBD1 (5 bases). Trimming took off 0 bases at V and 2 bases at J, with 8 bases between the two ends. This CDR3 has 14 residues. The V gene's germline CDR1 is LNHNV and CDR2 YYDKDF (reference sequence). CDR3 in amino acids: CATSRERGTYEQYF. CDR3 DNA sequence: TGTGCCACCAGCAGAGAAAGGGGAACCTACGAGCAGTACTTC.

The chain links TRBV7-8 to TRBJ2-4; D is possibly TRBD1 (6 bases). V gave up 4 bases and J gave up 5 bases, with 9 bases separating them. This CDR3 region has 13 residues. Germline lookup yields CDR1 SGHVS and CDR2 FQNEAQ. Here the CDR3 DNA reads TGTGCCAGCAGCTGGAACAGGGAAAACATTCAGTACTTC. It codes for CASSWNRENIQYF.

The chain recombines TRBV5-1 with TRBJ2-2, with a weak D call TRBD2 (6 bases). Trimming took 4 bases from V and 1 from J, leaving 14 bases between them. The germline V gene encodes CDR1 SGHRS and CDR2 YFSETQ. There are 16 residues in the CDR3. The CDR3 reads CASSLDGGVNTGELFF. The CDR3 DNA sequence: TGCGCCAGCAGCCTGGACGGGGGTGTGAACACCGGGGAGCTGTTTTTT.

The sample holds a few counts of this clonotype. The V call is TRBV20-1, the J call TRBJ2-7; 8 positions agree with TRBD1. V shed 0 bases, J shed 5 bases, and the junction held 6 bases outside the gene matches. The CDR3 totals 14 residues. Germline lookup yields CDR1 DFQATT and CDR2 SNEGSKA (reference sequence). CDR3 residues: CSARENSRGHEQYF. CDR3 DNA sequence: TGCAGTGCTAGAGAGAACTCCAGGGGGCACGAGCAGTACTTC.

This clonotype was seen many times. This chain connects TRBV6-5 to TRBJ2-5, with D unresolved. Germline values: CDR1 MNHEY, CDR2 SVGAGI. The CDR3 loop spans 15 amino acids. V lost 6 bases to trimming and J lost 3 bases, with 17 bases between them. CDR3 sequence (DNA): TGTGCCAGCAGAAGTTCCGCCGTGAGAGAAGAGACCCAGTACTTC. Residues: CASRSSAVREETQYF.